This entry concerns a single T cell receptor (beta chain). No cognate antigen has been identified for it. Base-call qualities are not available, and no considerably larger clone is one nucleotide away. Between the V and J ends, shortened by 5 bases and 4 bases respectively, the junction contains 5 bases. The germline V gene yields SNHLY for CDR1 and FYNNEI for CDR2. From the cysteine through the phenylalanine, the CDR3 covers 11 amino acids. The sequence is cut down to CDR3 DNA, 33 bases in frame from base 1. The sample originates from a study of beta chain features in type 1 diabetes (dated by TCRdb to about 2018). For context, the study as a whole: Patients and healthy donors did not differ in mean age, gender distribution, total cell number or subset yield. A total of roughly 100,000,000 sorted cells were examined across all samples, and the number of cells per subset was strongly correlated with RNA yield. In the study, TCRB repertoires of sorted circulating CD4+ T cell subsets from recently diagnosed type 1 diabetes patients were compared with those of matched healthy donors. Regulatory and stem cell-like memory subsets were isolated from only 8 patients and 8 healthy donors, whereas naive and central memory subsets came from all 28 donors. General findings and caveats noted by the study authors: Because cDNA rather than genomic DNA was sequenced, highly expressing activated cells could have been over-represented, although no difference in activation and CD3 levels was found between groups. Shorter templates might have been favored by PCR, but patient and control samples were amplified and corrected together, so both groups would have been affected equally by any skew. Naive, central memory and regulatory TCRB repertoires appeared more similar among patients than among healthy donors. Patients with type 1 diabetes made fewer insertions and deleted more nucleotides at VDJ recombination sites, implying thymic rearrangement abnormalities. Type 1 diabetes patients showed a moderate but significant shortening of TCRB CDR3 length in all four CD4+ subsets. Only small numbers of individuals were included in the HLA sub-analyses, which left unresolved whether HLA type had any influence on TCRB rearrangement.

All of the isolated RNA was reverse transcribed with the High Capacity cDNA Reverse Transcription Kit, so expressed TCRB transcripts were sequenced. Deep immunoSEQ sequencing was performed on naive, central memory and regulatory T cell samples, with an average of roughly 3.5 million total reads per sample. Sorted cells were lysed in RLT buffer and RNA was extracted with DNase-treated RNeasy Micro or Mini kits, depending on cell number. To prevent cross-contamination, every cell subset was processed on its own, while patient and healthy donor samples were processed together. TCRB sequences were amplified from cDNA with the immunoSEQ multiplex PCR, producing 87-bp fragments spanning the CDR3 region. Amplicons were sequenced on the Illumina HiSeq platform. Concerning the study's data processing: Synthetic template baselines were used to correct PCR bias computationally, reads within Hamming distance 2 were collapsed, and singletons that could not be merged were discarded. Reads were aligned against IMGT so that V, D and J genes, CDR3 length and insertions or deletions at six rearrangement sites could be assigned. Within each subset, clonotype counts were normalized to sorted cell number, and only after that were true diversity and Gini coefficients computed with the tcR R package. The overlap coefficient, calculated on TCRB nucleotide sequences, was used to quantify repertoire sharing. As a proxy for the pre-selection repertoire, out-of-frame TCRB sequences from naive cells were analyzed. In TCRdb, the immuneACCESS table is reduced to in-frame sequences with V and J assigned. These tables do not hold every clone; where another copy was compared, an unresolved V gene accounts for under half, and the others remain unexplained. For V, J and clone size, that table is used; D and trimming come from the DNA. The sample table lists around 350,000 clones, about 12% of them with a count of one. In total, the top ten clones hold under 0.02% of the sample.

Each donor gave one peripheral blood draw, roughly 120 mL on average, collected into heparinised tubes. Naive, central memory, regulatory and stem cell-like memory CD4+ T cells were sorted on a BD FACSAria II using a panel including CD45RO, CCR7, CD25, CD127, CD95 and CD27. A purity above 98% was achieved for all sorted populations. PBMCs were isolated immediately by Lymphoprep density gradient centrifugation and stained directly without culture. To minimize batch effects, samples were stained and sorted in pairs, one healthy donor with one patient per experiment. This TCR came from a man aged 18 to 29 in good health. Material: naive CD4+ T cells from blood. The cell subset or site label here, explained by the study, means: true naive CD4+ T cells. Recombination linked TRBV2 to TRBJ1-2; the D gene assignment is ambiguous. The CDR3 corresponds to CASSRVYGYTF. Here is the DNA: TGTGCCAGCAGTCGTGTCTATGGCTACACCTTC.